Listed below are T cell receptor beta chains from one sample, sequenced in a study of blood T cell repertoires in COVID-19. Here immunoSEQ multiplex PCR was the method, and the copy in TCRdb shows in-frame clones only, minus some. Among hundreds of thousands of clones listed, around 90% were seen once. The sample taken for sequencing was peripheral blood. The receptor source for this set is a man between 60 and 75 years old with acute or convalescent COVID-19. Both conserved end residues are part of each CDR3. D genes are given only for firm matches. Where a row states a size, it is once, few, many or the class of an expanded clone; other rows omit it.

NA | TRBJ2-6 | once | TRBV7-6 | TGTGCCAGCAGCCCCCAGGCCTCTGGGGCCAACGTCCTGACTTTC | CASSPQASGANVLTF
TRBD2 | TRBJ2-2 | NA | TRBV19 | TGTGCCAGTAGTACCCAGACTAGCGGGGGGTCCGGGGAGCTGTTTTTT | CASSTQTSGGSGELFF
NA | TRBJ2-4 | NA | TRBV5-6 | TGTGCCAGCAGCTTGTTTGGAGGTAAAAACATTCAGTACTTC | CASSLFGGKNIQYF
TRBD1 | TRBJ2-7 | few | TRBV3-1/TRBV3-2 | TGTGCCAGCAGCCAGGGACAGGGCTGGGAGCAGTACTTC | CASSQGQGWEQYF
TRBD1 | TRBJ2-7 | NA | TRBV2 | TGTGCCAGCAGTAGGGACAGGGGGCGCGAGCAGTACTTC | CASSRDRGREQYF
TRBD1 | TRBJ2-7 | once | TRBV6-5 | TGTGCCAGCAGTTACGGGGACAGGGGGCCCGACTACGAGCAGTACTTC | CASSYGDRGPDYEQYF
TRBD2 | TRBJ2-2 | NA | TRBV3-1/TRBV3-2 | TGTGCCAGCAGCCGCAGCGGGGGGGGCACCGGGGAGCTGTTTTTT | CASSRSGGGTGELFF
TRBD1 | TRBJ1-2 | NA | TRBV19 | TGTGCCAGTAGGGGGACAGGTGAGAACTATGGCTACACCTTC | CASRGTGENYGYTF
NA | TRBJ1-5 | NA | TRBV6-1 | TGTGCCAGCAGTGAGGCGGGGGCCGTTCAGCCCCAGCATTTT | CASSEAGAVQPQHF
TRBD1 | TRBJ2-1 | once | TRBV2 | TGTGCCAGCAGTTCCGGGACAGGGGTATACAATGAGCAGTTCTTC | CASSSGTGVYNEQFF
TRBD1 | TRBJ2-3 | NA | TRBV5-1 | TGCGCCAGCAGCCTCACGACCGGGACAGGGGGGACAGATACGCAGTATTTT | CASSLTTGTGGTDTQYF
NA | TRBJ1-1 | NA | TRBV28 | TGTGCCAGCAGTTTATTTCTGGGGGCAAACACTGAAGCTTTCTTT | CASSLFLGANTEAFF
NA | TRBJ1-6 | NA | TRBV9 | TGTGCCAGCAGCGTAACGGACAGTAATAATTCACCCCTCCACTTT | CASSVTDSNNSPLHF
TRBD1 | TRBJ2-5 | NA | TRBV10-2 | TGCGCCACCGGACAGGCAAAGGCGGAGACCCAGTACTTC | CATGQAKAETQYF
NA | TRBJ1-3 | NA | TRBV6-5 | TGTGCCAGCAGTCCAGTCCCGACAGGAAACACCATATATTTT | CASSPVPTGNTIYF
TRBD1 | TRBJ2-7 | NA | TRBV9 | TGTGCCAGCAGCGTAGGGGACAGGGGGAAAGACGAGCAGTACTTC | CASSVGDRGKDEQYF
TRBD1 | TRBJ1-2 | NA | TRBV2 | TGTGCCAGCAGGGCCTTGGGGGGACAGGGGATCTATGGCTACACCTTC | CASRALGGQGIYGYTF
NA | TRBJ1-2 | NA | TRBV5-5 | TGTGCCAGCAGCTCGGTGGGCTTTCCTGGTGGCTACACCTTC | CASSSVGFPGGYTF
NA | TRBJ2-7 | NA | TRBV12-3/TRBV12-4 | TGTGCCAGCAGTGGGAAGGGGACCTACGAGCAGTACTTC | CASSGKGTYEQYF
TRBD2 | TRBJ2-5 | NA | TRBV10-3 | TGTGCCATCAGTGAGTCGAGACTAGCGGGGGTTCCGAGCCCGACCCAGTACTTC | CAISESRLAGVPSPTQYF
TRBD1 | TRBJ2-7 | NA | TRBV28 | TGTGCCAGCAGTTTACGGGGACAGGGGACGCCCTACGAGCAGTACTTC | CASSLRGQGTPYEQYF
TRBD2 | TRBJ2-3 | NA | TRBV5-8 | TGTGCCAGCAGCCCCTGGGGAGGGGGCACAGATACGCAGTATTTT | CASSPWGGGTDTQYF
NA | TRBJ2-7 | NA | TRBV19 | TGTGCCAGTAGTATACCAGGCCCTCCCTACGAGCAGTACTTC | CASSIPGPPYEQYF
TRBD1 | TRBJ2-7 | NA | TRBV30 | TGTGCCTGGAATTTGGACAGGAACGACGAGCAGTACTTC | CAWNLDRNDEQYF
NA | TRBJ1-3 | few | TRBV14 | TGTGCCAGCAGCCCCTGGACTTTGAAGGACACCATATATTTT | CASSPWTLKDTIYF
TRBD2 | TRBJ2-3 | NA | TRBV7-9 | TGTGCCAGCAGCTTTCTAGCGGGGGAACCCACAGATACGCAGTATTTT | CASSFLAGEPTDTQYF
TRBD2 | TRBJ2-4 | NA | TRBV4-2 | TGTGCCAGCAGCCACGGACTAGCGGGCATAGCCAAAAACATTCAGTACTTC | CASSHGLAGIAKNIQYF